This TCR beta chain originates from a study of cytomegalovirus exposure and HLA in healthy donors. Primers: 60 Vbeta forward and 13 Jbeta reverse. The method was immunoSEQ multiplex PCR; TCRdb's version includes in-frame clones alone and lacks a portion of them. The sample has some 170,000 clones, 65% to 85% seen once; the top ten hold 2.5% to 3%. The specimen was PBMCs. The origin of this receptor is a female donor in good health and CMV-seronegative.

This CDR3 is CASSTHRTADTQYF. The CDR3 DNA is TGTGCCAGCAGCACACACCGGACTGCGGATACGCAGTATTTT. The J gene is TRBJ2-3, the V gene TRBV7-9, with D tentatively TRBD2 (5 bases). The length of the CDR3 is 14 residues. Germline values: CDR1 SEHNR, CDR2 FQNEAQ (reference sequence). V was trimmed by 5 bases and J by 6 bases, leaving 15 bases between them. The whole variable domain, remainder taken from reference TRBV7-9 and TRBJ2-3, is DTGVSQNPRHKITKRGQNVTFRCDPISEHNRLYWYRQTLGQGPEFLTYFQNEAQLEKSRLLSDRFSAERPKGSFSTLEIQRTEQGDSAMYLCASSTHRTADTQYFGPGTRLTVL.